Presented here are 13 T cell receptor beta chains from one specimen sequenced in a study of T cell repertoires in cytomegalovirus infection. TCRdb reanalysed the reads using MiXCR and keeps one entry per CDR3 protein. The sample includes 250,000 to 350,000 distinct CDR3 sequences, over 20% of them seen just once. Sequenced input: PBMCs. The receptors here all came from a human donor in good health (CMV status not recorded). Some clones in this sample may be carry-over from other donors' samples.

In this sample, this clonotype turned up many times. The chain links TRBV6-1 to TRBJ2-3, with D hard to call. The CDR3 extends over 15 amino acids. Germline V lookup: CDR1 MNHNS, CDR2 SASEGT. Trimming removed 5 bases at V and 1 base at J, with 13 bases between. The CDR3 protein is CASSPDPGGTDTQYF. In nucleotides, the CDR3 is TGTGCCAGCAGTCCCGACCCTGGGGGCACAGATACGCAGTATTTT.

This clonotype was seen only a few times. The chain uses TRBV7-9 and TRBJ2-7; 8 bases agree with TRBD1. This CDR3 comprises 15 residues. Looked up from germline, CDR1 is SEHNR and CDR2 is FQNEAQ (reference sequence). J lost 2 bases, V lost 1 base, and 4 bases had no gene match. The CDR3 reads CASSLGQGLAYEQYF. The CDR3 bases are TGTGCCAGCAGCTTAGGACAGGGGTTGGCCTACGAGCAGTACTTC.

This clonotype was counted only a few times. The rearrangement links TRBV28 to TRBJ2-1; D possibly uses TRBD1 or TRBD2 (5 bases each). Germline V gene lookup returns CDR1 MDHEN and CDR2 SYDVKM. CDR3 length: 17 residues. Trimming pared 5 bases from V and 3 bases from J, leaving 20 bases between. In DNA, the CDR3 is TGTGCCAGCAGTCCCTATCGGGGCCTCTCTAACTACAATGAGCAGTTCTTC. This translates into CASSPYRGLSNYNEQFF.

CDR3 DNA: TGCAGTGCCCAGGACAGGGTCTTGGATACGCAGTATTTT. Translated, it gives CSAQDRVLDTQYF. The rearrangement uses TRBV20-1 and TRBJ2-3, with 8 bases fitting TRBD1. CDR3 length: 13 residues. Germline V gene data show CDR1 as DFQATT and CDR2 as SNEGSKA (reference sequence). With 6 bases clipped from V and 6 bases from J, the junction kept 8 bases outside the gene matches.

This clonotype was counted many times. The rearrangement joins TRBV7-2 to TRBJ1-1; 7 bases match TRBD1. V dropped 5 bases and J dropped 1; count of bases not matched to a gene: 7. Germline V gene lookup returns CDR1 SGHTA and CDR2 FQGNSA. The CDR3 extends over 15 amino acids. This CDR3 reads CASSPQTGTNTEAFF. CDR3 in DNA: TGTGCCAGCAGCCCGCAGACAGGGACGAACACTGAAGCTTTCTTT.

This CDR3 reads CASSVGGDYNEQFF. The CDR3 bases are TGTGCCAGCAGCGTAGGGGGGGATTACAATGAGCAGTTCTTC. The chain employs TRBV9 and TRBJ2-1, with D possibly being TRBD2 (6 bases). The germline V and J ends were trimmed by 0 bases and 4 bases, with 8 bases remaining between them. CDR1 and CDR2 from the germline V gene are SGDLS and YYNGEE. This CDR3 has 14 residues.

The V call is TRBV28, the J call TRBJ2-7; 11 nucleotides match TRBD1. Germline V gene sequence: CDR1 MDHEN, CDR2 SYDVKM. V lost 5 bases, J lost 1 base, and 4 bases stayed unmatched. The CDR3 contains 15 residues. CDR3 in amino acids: CASSIGTGGSYEQYF. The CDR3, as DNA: TGTGCCAGCAGTATAGGGACAGGGGGGTCCTACGAGCAGTACTTC. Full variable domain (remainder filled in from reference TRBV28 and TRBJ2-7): DVKVTQSSRYLVKRTGEKVFLECVQDMDHENMFWYRQDPGLGLRLIYFSYDVKMKEKGDIPEGYSVSREKKERFSLILESASTNQTSMYLCASSIGTGGSYEQYFGPGTRLTVT.

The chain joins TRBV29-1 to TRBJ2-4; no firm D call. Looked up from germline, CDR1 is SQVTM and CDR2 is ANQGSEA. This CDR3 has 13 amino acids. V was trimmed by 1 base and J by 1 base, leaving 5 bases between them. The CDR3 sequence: CSVEGPAKNIQYF. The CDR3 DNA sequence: TGCAGCGTTGAAGGGCCCGCCAAAAACATTCAGTACTTC.

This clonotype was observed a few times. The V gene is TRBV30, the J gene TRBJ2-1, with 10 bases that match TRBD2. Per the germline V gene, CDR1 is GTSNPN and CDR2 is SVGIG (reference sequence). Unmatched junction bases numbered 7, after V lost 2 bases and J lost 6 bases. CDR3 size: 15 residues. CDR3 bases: TGTGCCTGGAGTTCCAGCGGGAGGGTGGGCAATGAGCAGTTCTTC. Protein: CAWSSSGRVGNEQFF.

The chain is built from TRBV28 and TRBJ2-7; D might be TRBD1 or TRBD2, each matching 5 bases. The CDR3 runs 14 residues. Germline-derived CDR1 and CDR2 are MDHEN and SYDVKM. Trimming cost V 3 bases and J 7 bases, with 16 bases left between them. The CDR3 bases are TGTGCCAGCAGTTTCTGGGACGGAGTGCGAGAGCAGTACTTC. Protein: CASSFWDGVREQYF.

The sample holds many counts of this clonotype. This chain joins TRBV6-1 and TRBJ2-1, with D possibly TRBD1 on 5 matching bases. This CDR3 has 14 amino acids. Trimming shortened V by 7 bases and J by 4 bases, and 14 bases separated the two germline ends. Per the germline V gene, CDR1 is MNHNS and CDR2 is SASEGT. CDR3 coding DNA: TGTGCCAGCACCCAGGGTAGTTGGTACAATGAGCAGTTCTTC. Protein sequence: CASTQGSWYNEQFF.

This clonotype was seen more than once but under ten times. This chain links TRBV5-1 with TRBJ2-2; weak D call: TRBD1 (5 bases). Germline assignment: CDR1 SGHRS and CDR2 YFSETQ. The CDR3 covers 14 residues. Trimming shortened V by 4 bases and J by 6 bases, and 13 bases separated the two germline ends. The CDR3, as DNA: TGCGCCAGCAGCCTCCAGGGTCGGCCCGGGGAGCTGTTTTTT. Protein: CASSLQGRPGELFF.

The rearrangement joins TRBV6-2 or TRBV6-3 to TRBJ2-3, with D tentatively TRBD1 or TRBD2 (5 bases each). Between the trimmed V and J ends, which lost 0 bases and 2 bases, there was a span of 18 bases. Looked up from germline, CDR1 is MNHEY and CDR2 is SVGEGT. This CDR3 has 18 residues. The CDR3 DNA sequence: TGTGCCAGCAGTTACTCGACCCATGGGGGTCGGCTCACAGATACGCAGTATTTT. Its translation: CASSYSTHGGRLTDTQYF.